Below are 6 T cell receptor beta chains sequenced from a single sample in a study of T cells in Graves' hyperthyroidism and ophthalmopathy. RNA transcripts provided the source from which TCR beta CDR3 regions were amplified. Researchers ran a first-round RT-PCR on the TCR CDR3 using the HTBI primer set. TCRdb itself ran the multiplex PCR reads through MiXCR, one entry per CDR3 protein. The table shows about half a million distinct CDR3 sequences, with approximately 22% occurring only once. Sequenced: blood. These receptors all come from a woman in her 70s with Graves' ophthalmopathy.

This clonotype was counted only a few times. The chain uses TRBV27 and TRBJ1-2, with TRBD1 identical over 12 bases. This CDR3 is 15 amino acids long. In germline, CDR1 is MNHEY, CDR2 SMNVEV (reference sequence). Germline trimming cut 5 bases from V and 4 bases from J; bases unmatched to any gene: 5. The DNA of the CDR3 is TGTGCCAGCAGTCTAGGGACAGGGGGCTTCTATGGCTACACCTTC. Its protein product is CASSLGTGGFYGYTF.

This clonotype was counted only a few times. This sequence joins TRBV7-9 and TRBJ1-2; D is unclear. The V end lost 1 base, the J end lost 0 bases, and 9 bases lay between the germline ends. This CDR3 is built from 15 residues. Germline V gives CDR1 SEHNR, CDR2 FQNEAQ (reference sequence). CDR3 protein: CASSLEVRPNYGYTF. DNA of the CDR3: TGTGCCAGCAGCTTAGAGGTCAGACCTAACTATGGCTACACCTTC.

CDR3 in DNA: TGCGCCAGCAGCCGAGAGGGGGTTGGACACGCGACTTGCACCTTC. Translating gives CASSREGVGHATCTF. The genes are TRBV4-1 and TRBJ1-2; possible D gene TRBD1, 6 bases. CDR1 and CDR2 from the germline V gene are MGHRA and YSYEKL. V was shortened by 4 bases and J by 13 bases, with 25 bases between the two germline ends. The CDR3 extends over 15 amino acids.

This clonotype was counted between two and nine times. The chain employs TRBV29-1 and TRBJ2-5; perhaps D is TRBD1 or TRBD2 (5 bases each). This CDR3 has 11 amino acids. Germline CDR1 and CDR2: SQVTM and ANQGSEA. V dropped 8 bases and J dropped 5 bases, with 12 bases sitting between them. This chain's CDR3 is CSLQDWETQYF. The CDR3 nucleotides read TGCAGCTTACAGGACTGGGAGACCCAGTACTTC.

The chain combines TRBV5-1 with TRBJ2-7; D is perhaps TRBD1 or TRBD2 (6 bases each). Germline CDR1 is SGHRS and CDR2 is YFSETQ. This CDR3 comprises 15 residues. V dropped 4 bases and J dropped 1 base, with 15 bases sitting between them. CDR3 DNA: TGCGCCAGCAGCCCTGGGGGGCGGACGTCCTACGAGCAGTACTTC. Protein: CASSPGGRTSYEQYF.

This clonotype was recorded at least ten times. The rearrangement links TRBV27 to TRBJ1-1; TRBD1 matches 9 bases. The germline V gene encodes CDR1 MNHEY and CDR2 SMNVEV (reference sequence). The CDR3 loop spans 15 amino acids. Germline trimming cut 0 bases from V and 4 bases from J; bases unmatched to any gene: 3. This CDR3 is CASSLSMTGGTEAFF. Written as DNA, the CDR3 is TGTGCCAGCAGTTTATCGATGACAGGGGGCACTGAAGCTTTCTTT.